This entry lists 30 T cell receptor beta chains sequenced from one sample in a study of CD8+ T cells in alopecia areata. RNA extraction was followed by reverse transcription into cDNA, which acted as the sequencing template. Clones were sequenced by immunoSEQ multiplex PCR, and TCRdb holds only the in-frame ones, with some missing. The sample includes 150,000 or so clones, just over 65% seen only once; the top ten take approximately 0.9%. Treatment noted: oral pan-JAK inhibitor, 5-10 mg twice daily. The sequencing here drew on CD4+ T cells sorted from blood, taken at week 4, from a patient treated with tofacitinib. The receptors were sampled from a human donor with alopecia areata.

The chain joins TRBV29-1 to TRBJ1-5, with TRBD1 as a possible D gene (5 bases). In germline, CDR1 is SQVTM, CDR2 ANQGSEA. This CDR3 is built from 13 residues. V lost 6 bases and J lost 0, with 9 bases in between. CDR3 in amino acids: CSVGVYSNQPQHF. The CDR3 DNA reads TGCAGCGTGGGGGTTTATAGCAATCAGCCCCAGCATTTT.

This clone was found a few times. The chain recombines TRBV18 with TRBJ2-2; 10 bases are shared with TRBD1. This CDR3 spans 15 amino acids. Trimming removed 3 bases from V and 3 bases from J; junction bases left unmatched: 1. Germline lookup yields CDR1 KGHSH and CDR2 LQKENI. The CDR3 DNA sequence: TGTGCCAGCTCACCGGGGACAGGGGACACCGGGGAGCTGTTTTTT. Its protein product is CASSPGTGDTGELFF. The whole variable domain, filled in from reference TRBV18 and TRBJ2-2, reads NAGVMQNPRHLVRRRGQEARLRCSPMKGHSHVYWYRQLPEEGLKFMVYLQKENIIDESGMPKERFSAEFPKEGPSILRIQQVVRGDSAAYFCASSPGTGDTGELFFGEGSRLTVL.

The chain carries TRBV7-9 and TRBJ1-2; weak D call: TRBD1 (5 bases). CDR3 size: 14 residues. Trimming pared 5 bases from V and 3 bases from J, leaving 13 bases between. Per germline, CDR1 SEHNR and CDR2 FQNEAQ (reference sequence). CDR3 in amino acids: CASSPGRFDYGYTF. CDR3 nucleotide sequence: TGTGCCAGCAGCCCGGGACGCTTCGACTATGGCTACACCTTC. Full variable domain (rest looked up from reference TRBV7-9 and TRBJ1-2): DTGVSQNPRHKITKRGQNVTFRCDPISEHNRLYWYRQTLGQGPEFLTYFQNEAQLEKSRLLSDRFSAERPKGSFSTLEIQRTEQGDSAMYLCASSPGRFDYGYTFGSGTRLTVV.

The genes are TRBV30 and TRBJ1-2; D is unclear. Germline values: CDR1 GTSNPN, CDR2 SVGIG (reference sequence). The CDR3 spans 11 residues. V gave up 5 bases and J gave up 2 bases, with 6 bases separating them. The CDR3 here is CAWGLNYGYTF. In nucleotides, the CDR3 is TGTGCCTGGGGACTGAACTATGGCTACACCTTC.

V and J are TRBV29-1 and TRBJ2-2; D is unresolved. Germline assignment: CDR1 SQVTM and CDR2 ANQGSEA. This CDR3 comprises 9 residues. V was trimmed by 7 bases and J by 8 bases, leaving 5 bases between them. The CDR3 reads CSGRGELFF. CDR3 DNA sequence: TGCAGCGGTAGGGGGGAGCTGTTTTTT.

The genes are TRBV5-4 and TRBJ2-5; 7 bases map to TRBD2. J lost 2 bases, V lost 0 bases, and 4 bases had no gene match. The CDR3 spans 15 residues. Germline assignment: CDR1 SGHNT and CDR2 YYREEE (reference sequence). The CDR3 region is CASSLGGGTQETQYF. As DNA, the CDR3 is TGTGCCAGCAGCTTGGGCGGGGGAACACAAGAGACCCAGTACTTC.

The rearrangement links TRBV6-1 to TRBJ1-2, with 9 bases identical to TRBD1. The germline CDR1 and CDR2 sequences are MNHNS and SASEGT. Trimming at V came to 5 bases and at J to 8 bases, leaving 6 bases not matched to a gene. The CDR3 contains 13 residues. The CDR3 loop reads CASSLQGARGYTF. In DNA, the CDR3 is TGTGCCAGCAGTTTACAGGGGGCCCGAGGCTACACCTTC.

V gene TRBV5-6 combines with J gene TRBJ1-6; 7 positions match TRBD1. Unmatched junction bases numbered 3, after V lost 0 bases and J lost 12 bases. The CDR3 runs to 13 residues. Germline V gene data show CDR1 as SGHDT and CDR2 as YYEEEE. The CDR3 loop reads CASSLVGTVPLHF. The CDR3 nucleotides are TGTGCCAGCAGCTTGGTGGGGACAGTACCCCTCCACTTT.

The genes are TRBV29-1 and TRBJ2-3, with D possibly matching TRBD2 (5 bases). This CDR3 has 14 amino acids. CDR1 is SQVTM, CDR2 ANQGSEA, per germline. Trimming removed 7 bases from V and 0 bases from J, with 14 bases in between. The CDR3 bases are TGCAGCGCGCTAGCCGTCTCTAGCACAGATACGCAGTATTTT. Its translation: CSALAVSSTDTQYF.

This clone was found a few times. The rearrangement joins TRBV25-1 to TRBJ1-1; D is possibly TRBD1 (6 bases). This CDR3 is 13 amino acids long. With 8 bases removed from V and 6 bases from J, the gap between germline ends came to 16 bases. CDR1 is MGHDK, CDR2 SYGVNS, per germline. The CDR3 coding sequence is TGTGCCAGCGGCGACAGGCCGTTGGCTGAAGCTTTCTTT. Its protein is CASGDRPLAEAFF.

The rearrangement uses TRBV29-1 and TRBJ1-1; the match to TRBD1 covers 8 bases. The CDR3 contains 13 residues. CDR1 and CDR2 from the germline V gene are SQVTM and ANQGSEA. With V trimmed by 4 bases and J by 5 bases, 6 bases remained unmatched. The CDR3 spells CSVVRQGATEAFF. The CDR3 bases are TGCAGCGTTGTTCGGCAGGGGGCTACTGAAGCTTTCTTT. The entire variable domain, with the rest obtained from reference TRBV29-1 and TRBJ1-1, is as follows: SAVISQKPSRDICQRGTSLTIQCQVDSQVTMMFWYRQQPGQSLTLIATANQGSEATYESGFVIDKFPISRPNLTFSTLTVSNMSPEDSSIYLCSVVRQGATEAFFGQGTRLTVV.

The chain uses TRBV2 and TRBJ2-7; 8 bases are shared with TRBD1. CDR3 length: 15 amino acids. J gave up 4 bases and V 5 bases, and 10 bases lay outside the gene matches. Per the germline V gene, CDR1 is SNHLY and CDR2 is FYNNEI. This chain's CDR3 is CASSSRDRNLYEQYF. DNA of the CDR3: TGTGCCAGCAGTAGCCGGGACAGGAACCTTTACGAGCAGTACTTC.

V usage is TRBV9 and J usage is TRBJ2-7; D unresolved. CDR1 is SGDLS, CDR2 YYNGEE, per germline. The V end was cut by 6 bases, the J end by 6 bases, with 22 bases between. The CDR3 spans 15 residues. CDR3 region: CASTASALGSLEQYF. DNA for the CDR3: TGTGCCAGCACCGCGTCGGCCCTTGGGTCGCTCGAGCAGTACTTC.

The chain joins TRBV29-1 to TRBJ2-3; 10 nucleotides line up with TRBD2. The junction had 6 bases not matched to a gene; V was cut back by 8 bases and J by 4 bases. CDR3 length equals 13 residues. In germline, CDR1 is SQVTM, CDR2 ANQGSEA. CDR3 in amino acids: CSIRTSGPDTQYF. The CDR3 DNA sequence: TGCAGCATACGGACTAGCGGTCCAGATACGCAGTATTTT.

The chain carries TRBV5-1 and TRBJ2-1, with a tentative D call TRBD2 (6 bases). V dropped 1 base and J dropped 5 bases, with 16 bases sitting between them. The CDR3 is made up of 16 amino acids. CDR1 is SGHRS and CDR2 is YFSETQ in the germline V gene. The CDR3 sequence is CASSLYRPGGDNEQFF. The CDR3 DNA is TGCGCCAGCAGCTTGTACCGTCCAGGCGGGGACAATGAGCAGTTCTTC.

CDR3: CAWNPTSAGEQFF. In nucleotides, the CDR3 is TGTGCCTGGAACCCTACTAGCGCTGGTGAGCAGTTCTTC. The V call is TRBV30, the J call TRBJ2-1, with TRBD2 identical over 7 bases. Germline loops: CDR1 GTSNPN, CDR2 SVGIG (reference sequence). J was trimmed by 9 bases and V by 4 bases; bases with no gene match: 9. The CDR3 has 13 residues.

This chain joins TRBV7-2 and TRBJ1-2; no clear D gene. The CDR3 runs 12 residues. From germline, CDR1 is SGHTA and CDR2 FQGNSA. The germline V and J ends were trimmed by 3 bases and 8 bases, with 10 bases remaining between them. CDR3 nucleotides: TGTGCCAGCAGCTTTAGCCTAGGGGGCTACACCTTC. Its protein is CASSFSLGGYTF.

The chain recombines TRBV15 with TRBJ2-3, with D tentatively TRBD2 (5 bases). There are 15 residues in the CDR3. The germline V and J ends were trimmed by 0 bases and 2 bases, with 9 bases remaining between them. Germline CDR1 reads LNHNV; CDR2 reads YYDKDF (reference sequence). CDR3 sequence (DNA): TGTGCCACCAGCAGAGATCCCGGGGACACAGATACGCAGTATTTT. This codes for CATSRDPGDTDTQYF.

This clone was recorded many times. V is TRBV14 and J is TRBJ2-1, with D perhaps matching TRBD2 (6 bases). V shed 1 base and J shed 6 bases, with 7 bases lying between them. The CDR3 runs to 13 residues. Germline lookup yields CDR1 SGHDN and CDR2 FVKESK. The CDR3 DNA sequence: TGTGCCAGCAGCCAAGGGACTATCAATGAGCAGTTCTTC. Residues: CASSQGTINEQFF.

In this sample, this clone turned up a few times. The chain is built from TRBV29-1 and TRBJ2-7; D is perhaps TRBD2 (5 bases). The CDR3 is made up of 12 amino acids. CDR1 is SQVTM, CDR2 ANQGSEA, per germline. Trimming shortened V by 3 bases and J by 3 bases, and 9 bases separated the two germline ends. CDR3 nucleotide sequence: TGCAGCGTTGAGTCAGCGGACTACGAGCAGTACTTC. It encodes CSVESADYEQYF.

The chain is built from TRBV5-6 and TRBJ2-7, with no clear D. Germline values: CDR1 SGHDT, CDR2 YYEEEE. This CDR3 region has 13 residues. The germline V and J ends were trimmed by 1 base and 1 base, with 6 bases remaining between them. CDR3 sequence: CASSLPDSYEQYF. In DNA, the CDR3 is TGTGCCAGCAGCTTGCCCGATTCCTACGAGCAGTACTTC.

The chain carries TRBV29-1 and TRBJ1-1; weak D call: TRBD1 (6 bases). CDR3 length: 13 amino acids. Germline CDR1 is SQVTM and CDR2 is ANQGSEA. The V end lost 4 bases, the J end lost 0 bases, and 9 bases lay between the germline ends. CDR3 sequence: CSVGDTMNTEAFF. As DNA, the CDR3 is TGCAGCGTTGGGGACACCATGAACACTGAAGCTTTCTTT.

The chain recombines TRBV18 with TRBJ1-1; D might be TRBD1 (6 bases). This CDR3 has 15 residues. CDR1 is KGHSH, CDR2 LQKENI, per germline. Between the trimmed V and J ends, which lost 1 base and 3 bases, there was a span of 12 bases. The CDR3 protein is CASSPRFGGDTEAFF. CDR3 nucleotides: TGTGCCAGCTCACCACGCTTTGGGGGCGACACTGAAGCTTTCTTT.

V and J are TRBV25-1 and TRBJ2-5; 7 bases are a match to TRBD2. Germline CDR1 and CDR2: MGHDK and SYGVNS. CDR3 length: 16 residues. J lost 5 bases, V lost 2 bases, and 11 bases had no gene match. The DNA for the CDR3 is TGTGCCAGCAGTGAAGGTGTAGCGGGTTACGGGGAGACCCAGTACTTC. Translated, it gives CASSEGVAGYGETQYF.

The chain combines TRBV19 with TRBJ1-1, with TRBD1 identical over 7 bases. CDR1 and CDR2 (germline): LNHDA, SQIVND (reference sequence). CDR3 length: 15 amino acids. Unmatched junction bases numbered 10, after V lost 5 bases and J lost 4 bases. The CDR3 here is CASSVKTGRITEAFF. CDR3 DNA sequence: TGTGCCAGTAGTGTAAAGACAGGGAGAATCACTGAAGCTTTCTTT.

The table lists this clone with a few counts. The chain has TRBV7-6 and TRBJ2-7; no definite D call. Trimming stripped 4 bases from V and 0 bases from J, with 7 bases between. CDR3 length: 13 residues. CDR1 SGHVS and CDR2 FNYEAQ come from the germline V gene. The CDR3 DNA follows: TGTGCCAGCAGCTCCAGGAGCTCCTACGAGCAGTACTTC. Encoded protein: CASSSRSSYEQYF.

This clone has just a few counts. The chain is built from TRBV29-1 and TRBJ1-2; no firm D call. The V gene's germline CDR1 is SQVTM and CDR2 ANQGSEA. The CDR3 spans 14 residues. V lost 0 bases and J lost 8, with 16 bases in between. This CDR3 reads CSVEDFGIVKGYTF. In nucleotides, the CDR3 is TGCAGCGTTGAAGATTTCGGGATCGTTAAGGGCTACACCTTC.

The chain joins TRBV11-2 to TRBJ2-5, with D tentatively TRBD2 (6 bases). Germline assignment: CDR1 SGHAT and CDR2 FQNNGV. The V gene lost 2 bases and the J gene lost 2 bases, with 12 bases spanning the gap. CDR3 length: 15 residues. CDR3 nucleotides: TGTGCCAGCAGCTTACCGACGGGGGTTCAAGAGACCCAGTACTTC. Translated, it gives CASSLPTGVQETQYF.

The chain carries TRBV27 and TRBJ2-5; D uncertain. Germline V lookup: CDR1 MNHEY, CDR2 SMNVEV (reference sequence). V was shortened by 3 bases and J by 9 bases, with 14 bases between the two germline ends. This CDR3 has 13 residues. CDR3 amino acids: CASSLRDSMAQYF. CDR3 nucleotides: TGTGCCAGCAGTTTGAGAGATTCGATGGCCCAGTACTTC.

The gene calls are TRBV30 and TRBJ2-5, with D unclear. Trimming removed 0 bases from V and 4 bases from J, with 6 bases in between. Germline values: CDR1 GTSNPN, CDR2 SVGIG (reference sequence). This CDR3 contains 12 residues. CDR3 sequence reads: CAWSVLLETQYF. DNA for the CDR3: TGTGCCTGGAGTGTACTTCTAGAGACCCAGTACTTC.